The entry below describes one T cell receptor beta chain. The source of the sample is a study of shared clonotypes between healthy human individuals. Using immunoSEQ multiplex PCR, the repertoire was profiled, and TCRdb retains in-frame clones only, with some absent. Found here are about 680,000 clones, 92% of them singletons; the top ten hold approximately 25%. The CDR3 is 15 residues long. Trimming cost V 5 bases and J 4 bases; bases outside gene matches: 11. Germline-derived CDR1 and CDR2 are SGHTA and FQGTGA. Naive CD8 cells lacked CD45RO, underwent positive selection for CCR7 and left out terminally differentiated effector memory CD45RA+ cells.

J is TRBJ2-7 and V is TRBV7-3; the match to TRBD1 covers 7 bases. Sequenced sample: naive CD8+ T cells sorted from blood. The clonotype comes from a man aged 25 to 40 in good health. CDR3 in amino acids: CASSLGPGQPYEQYF. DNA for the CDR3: TGTGCCAGCAGCCTCGGACCGGGACAGCCGTACGAGCAGTACTTC.